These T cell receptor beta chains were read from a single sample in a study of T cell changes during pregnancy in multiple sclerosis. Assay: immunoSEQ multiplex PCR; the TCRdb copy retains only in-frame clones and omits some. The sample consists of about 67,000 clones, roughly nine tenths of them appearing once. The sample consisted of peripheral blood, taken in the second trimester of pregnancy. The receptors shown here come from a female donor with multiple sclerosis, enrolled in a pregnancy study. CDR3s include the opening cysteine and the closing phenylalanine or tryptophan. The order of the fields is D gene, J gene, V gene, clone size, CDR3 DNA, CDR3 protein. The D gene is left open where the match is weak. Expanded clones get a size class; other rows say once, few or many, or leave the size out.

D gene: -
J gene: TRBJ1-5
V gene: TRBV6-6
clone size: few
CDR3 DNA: TGTGCCAGCAGTTTCAATTATCAGGGATATCAGCCCCAGCATTTT
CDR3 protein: CASSFNYQGYQPQHF

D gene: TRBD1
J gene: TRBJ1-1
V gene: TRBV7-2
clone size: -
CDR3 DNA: TGTGCCAGCAGCTTAGGAGGGACAGCGAACACTGAAGCTTTCTTT
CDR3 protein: CASSLGGTANTEAFF

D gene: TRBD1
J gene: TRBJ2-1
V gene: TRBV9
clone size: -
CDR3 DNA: TGTGCCAGCAGCCCCACCGGGACAGGAGGTTCCCACAATGAGCAGTTCTTC
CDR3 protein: CASSPTGTGGSHNEQFF

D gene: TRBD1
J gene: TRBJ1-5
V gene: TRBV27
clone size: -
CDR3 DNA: TGTGCCAGCAGTTTAGGGACAGGGACCAGTCAGCCCCAGCATTTT
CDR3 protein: CASSLGTGTSQPQHF

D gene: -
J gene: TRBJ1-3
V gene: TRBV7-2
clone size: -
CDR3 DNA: TGTGCCAGCAGCGTCAGGGTTCTCGGAGGAAACACCATATATTTT
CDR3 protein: CASSVRVLGGNTIYF

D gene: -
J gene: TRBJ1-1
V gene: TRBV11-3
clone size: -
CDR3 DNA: TGTGCCAGCAGCGGGCAAAACACTGAAGCTTTCTTT
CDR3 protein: CASSGQNTEAFF

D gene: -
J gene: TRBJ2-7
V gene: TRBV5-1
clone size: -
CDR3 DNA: TGCGCCAGCAGCGCACAGATTACCTACGAGCAGTACTTC
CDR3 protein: CASSAQITYEQYF

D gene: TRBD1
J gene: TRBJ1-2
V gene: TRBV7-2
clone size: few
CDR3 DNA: TGTGCCAGCAGCTTAGTTTTACAGGGGGGCTATGGCTACACCTTC
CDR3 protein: CASSLVLQGGYGYTF

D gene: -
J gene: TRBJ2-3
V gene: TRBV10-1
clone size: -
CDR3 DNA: TGCGCCAGCAGTGAGTCGTGGGGAGCGGATGTTAACACAGATACGCAGTATTTT
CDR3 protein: CASSESWGADVNTDTQYF

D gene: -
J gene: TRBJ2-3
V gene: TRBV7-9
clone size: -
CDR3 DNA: TGTGCCAGCAGCTTCCCATACAGACAGGTCGGGAGCACAGATACGCAGTATTTT
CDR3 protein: CASSFPYRQVGSTDTQYF

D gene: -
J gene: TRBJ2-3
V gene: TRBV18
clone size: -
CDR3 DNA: TGTGCCAGCTCTCAAAGGGACACTAGCACAGATACGCAGTATTTT
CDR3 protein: CASSQRDTSTDTQYF

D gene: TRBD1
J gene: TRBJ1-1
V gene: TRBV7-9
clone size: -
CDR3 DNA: TGTGCCAGCAGCGGGCAGGGGGGTGGCACTGAAGCTTTCTTT
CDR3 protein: CASSGQGGGTEAFF

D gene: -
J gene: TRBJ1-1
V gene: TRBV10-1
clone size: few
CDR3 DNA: TGCGCCAGCAGTGAGTCTAGGGGTTGGACTGAAGCTTTCTTT
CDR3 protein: CASSESRGWTEAFF

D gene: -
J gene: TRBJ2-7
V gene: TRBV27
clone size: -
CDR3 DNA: TGTGCCAGTGCCCGCCCAGGGTCATCCTACGAGCAGTACTTC
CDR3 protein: CASARPGSSYEQYF

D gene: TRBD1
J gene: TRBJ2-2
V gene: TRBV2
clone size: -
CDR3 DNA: TGTGCCAGCAGGCAACACCGGGACAGGCTGAACACCGGGGAGCTGTTTTTT
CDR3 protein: CASRQHRDRLNTGELFF

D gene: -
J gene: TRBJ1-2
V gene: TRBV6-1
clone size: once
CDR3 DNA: TGTGCCAGCAGTGAATTGGCAGGTGACTATGGCTACACCTTC
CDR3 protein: CASSELAGDYGYTF

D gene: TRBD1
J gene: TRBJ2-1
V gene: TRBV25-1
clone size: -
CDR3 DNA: TGTGCCAGCAGTGTAGGACAGGGGGCGAATGAGCAGTTCTTC
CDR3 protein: CASSVGQGANEQFF

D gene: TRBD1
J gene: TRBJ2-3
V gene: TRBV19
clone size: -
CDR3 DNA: TGTGCCAGTAGTCCCCTGACCACAGGGGGCGATACGCAGTATTTT
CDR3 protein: CASSPLTTGGDTQYF

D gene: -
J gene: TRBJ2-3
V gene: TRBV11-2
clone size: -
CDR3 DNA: TGTGCCAGCAGCTCGGGACAACCCACAGATACGCAGTATTTT
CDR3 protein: CASSSGQPTDTQYF

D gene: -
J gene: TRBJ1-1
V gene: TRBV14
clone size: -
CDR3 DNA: TGTGCCAGCAGCCAAAACAGCTTGAACACTGAAGCTTTCTTT
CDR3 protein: CASSQNSLNTEAFF

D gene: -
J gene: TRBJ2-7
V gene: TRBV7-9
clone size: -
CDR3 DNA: TGTGCCAGCAGCCGTCGGACAGCGTCCTACGAGCAGTACTTC
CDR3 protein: CASSRRTASYEQYF

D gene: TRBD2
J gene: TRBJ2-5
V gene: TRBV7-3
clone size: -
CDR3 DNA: TGTGCCAGCAGCTTGGGCGGGGGGAGAAAAGAGACCCAGTACTTC
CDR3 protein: CASSLGGGRKETQYF

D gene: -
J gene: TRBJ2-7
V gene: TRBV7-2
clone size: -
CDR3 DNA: TGTGCCAGCAGCAGGGGCTACGAGCAGTACTTC
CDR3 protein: CASSRGYEQYF

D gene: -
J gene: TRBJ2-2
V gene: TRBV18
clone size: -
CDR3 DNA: TGTGCCAGCTCCCACTCCACCGGGGGAAGGACCGGGGAGCTGTTTTTT
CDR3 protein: CASSHSTGGRTGELFF

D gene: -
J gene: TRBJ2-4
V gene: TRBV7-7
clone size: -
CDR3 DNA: TGTGCCAGCAGCTTAAGAGATCCAATAGCCAAAAACATTCAGTACTTC
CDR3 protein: CASSLRDPIAKNIQYF

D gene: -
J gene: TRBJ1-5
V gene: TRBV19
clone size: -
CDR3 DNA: TGTGCCAGTAGTATGGGGGGGGAGAATCAGCCCCAGCATTTT
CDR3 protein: CASSMGGENQPQHF

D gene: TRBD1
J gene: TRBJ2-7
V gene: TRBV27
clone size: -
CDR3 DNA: TGTGCCAGCAGGGGACAGGGGCCCTACGAGCAGTACTTC
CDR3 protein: CASRGQGPYEQYF

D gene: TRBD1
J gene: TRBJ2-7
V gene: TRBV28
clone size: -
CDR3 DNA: TGTGCCAGCGCTACAGGGGGATACGAGCAGTACTTC
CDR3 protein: CASATGGYEQYF

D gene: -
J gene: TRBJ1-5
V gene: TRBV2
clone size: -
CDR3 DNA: TGTGCCAGCAGTGAAACGGAGAGCAATCAGCCCCAGCATTTT
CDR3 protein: CASSETESNQPQHF

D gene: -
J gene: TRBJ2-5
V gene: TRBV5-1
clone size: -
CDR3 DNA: TGCGCCAGCAGCTTGTCAGGAATCCAAGAGACCCAGTACTTC
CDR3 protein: CASSLSGIQETQYF

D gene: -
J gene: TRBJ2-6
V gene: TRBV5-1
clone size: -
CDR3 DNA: TGCGCCAGCAGCCCTATACAGGGTACTCTCTCTGGGGCCAACGTCCTGACTTTC
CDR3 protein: CASSPIQGTLSGANVLTF

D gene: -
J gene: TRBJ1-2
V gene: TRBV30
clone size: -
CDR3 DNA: TGTGCCTGGAGTCCGGGTTGGGACTATGGCTACACCTTC
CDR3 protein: CAWSPGWDYGYTF

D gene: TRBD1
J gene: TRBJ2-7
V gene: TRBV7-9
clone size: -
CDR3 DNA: TGTGCCAGCAGCACATTAACAGGGGGCGCGGGCGAGCAGTACTTC
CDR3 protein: CASSTLTGGAGEQYF

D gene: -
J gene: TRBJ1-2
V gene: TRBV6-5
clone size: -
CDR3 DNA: TGTGCCAGCAGTTACGGTCTCAGCTATGGCTACACCTTC
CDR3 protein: CASSYGLSYGYTF

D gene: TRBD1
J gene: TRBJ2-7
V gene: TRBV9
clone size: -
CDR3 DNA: TGTGCCAGCAGCGTAGGGGGGGACAGGGTAAGCTACGAGCAGTACTTC
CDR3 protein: CASSVGGDRVSYEQYF

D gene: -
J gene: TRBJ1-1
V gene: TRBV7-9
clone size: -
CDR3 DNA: TGTGCCAGCAGCTCTCTAGGAGCCTTCGCTGAAGCTTTCTTT
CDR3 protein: CASSSLGAFAEAFF

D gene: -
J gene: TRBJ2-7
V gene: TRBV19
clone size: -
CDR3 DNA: TGTGCCAGTAGTCTCCGGACATATTCAAGCTCCTACGAGCAGTACTTC
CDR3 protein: CASSLRTYSSSYEQYF

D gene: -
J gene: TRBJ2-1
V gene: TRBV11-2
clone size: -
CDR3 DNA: TGTGCCACTGCGCCGAGCTCCTACAATGAGCAGTTCTTC
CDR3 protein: CATAPSSYNEQFF

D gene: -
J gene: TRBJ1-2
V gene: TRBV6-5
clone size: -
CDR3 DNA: TGTGCCAGCAGTGAGCCAGGGTCTCGTGGCTACACCTTC
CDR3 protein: CASSEPGSRGYTF

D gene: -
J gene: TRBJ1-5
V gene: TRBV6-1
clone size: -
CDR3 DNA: TGTGCCAGCAGTGTTAATAGCAATCAGCCCCAGCATTTT
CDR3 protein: CASSVNSNQPQHF

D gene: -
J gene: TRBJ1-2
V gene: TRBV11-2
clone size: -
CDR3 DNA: TGTGCCAGCAGCCCCCGGACAGCTTATGGCTACACCTTC
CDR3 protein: CASSPRTAYGYTF

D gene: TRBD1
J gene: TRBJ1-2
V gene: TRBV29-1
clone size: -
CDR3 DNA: TGCAGCGCCGGACAGGGTACGGACTATGGCTACACCTTC
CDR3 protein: CSAGQGTDYGYTF

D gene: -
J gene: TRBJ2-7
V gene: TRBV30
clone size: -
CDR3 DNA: TGTGCCTCTACACCGCAGGGGGGCTACGAGCAGTACTTC
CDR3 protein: CASTPQGGYEQYF

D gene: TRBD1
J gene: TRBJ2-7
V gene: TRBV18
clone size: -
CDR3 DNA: TGTGCCAGCTCACCACGACAGGGCACCCCCTACGAGCAGTACTTC
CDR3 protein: CASSPRQGTPYEQYF

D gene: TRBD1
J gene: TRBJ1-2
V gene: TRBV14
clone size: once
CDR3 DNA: TGTGCCAGCAGCCAAGACGGGACAGGGAGAGACTATGGCTACACCTTC
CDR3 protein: CASSQDGTGRDYGYTF

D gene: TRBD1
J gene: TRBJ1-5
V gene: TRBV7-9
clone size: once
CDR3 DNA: TGTGCCAGCAGCTTACAGGGGGACCGCAATCAGCCCCAGCATTTT
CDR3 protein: CASSLQGDRNQPQHF

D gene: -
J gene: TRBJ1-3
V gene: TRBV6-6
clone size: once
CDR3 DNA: TGTGCCAGCAGTCCTGGACTCCCCTCTGGAAACACCATATATTTT
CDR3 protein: CASSPGLPSGNTIYF

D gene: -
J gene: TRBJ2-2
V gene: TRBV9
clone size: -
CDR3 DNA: TGTGCCAGCAGCGTAGCAGAGAGGACACCTACGAACACCGGGGAGCTGTTTTTT
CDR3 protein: CASSVAERTPTNTGELFF

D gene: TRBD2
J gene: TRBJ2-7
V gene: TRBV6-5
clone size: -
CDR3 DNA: TGTGCTGCAGGAGCGGGGAGCGAGCAGTACTTC
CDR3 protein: CAAGAGSEQYF

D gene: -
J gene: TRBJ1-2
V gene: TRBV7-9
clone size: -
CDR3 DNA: TGTGCCAGCAGCGGAGGACAGTCGACTAACTATGGCTACACCTTC
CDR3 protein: CASSGGQSTNYGYTF

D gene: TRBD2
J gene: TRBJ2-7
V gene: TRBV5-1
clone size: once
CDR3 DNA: TGCGCCAGCAGCTTGTCTACTAGCGGTCCTTACGAGCAGTACTTC
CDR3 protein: CASSLSTSGPYEQYF

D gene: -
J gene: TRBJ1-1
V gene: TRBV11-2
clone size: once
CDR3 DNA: TGTGCCAGCAGCCCACATTCTCTCGCCGGGGTGAACACTGAAGCTTTCTTT
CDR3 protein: CASSPHSLAGVNTEAFF

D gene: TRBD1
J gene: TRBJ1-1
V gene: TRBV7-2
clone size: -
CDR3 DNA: TGTGCCAGCAGCTCGGACAGGGGCGCTGAAGCTTTCTTT
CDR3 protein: CASSSDRGAEAFF